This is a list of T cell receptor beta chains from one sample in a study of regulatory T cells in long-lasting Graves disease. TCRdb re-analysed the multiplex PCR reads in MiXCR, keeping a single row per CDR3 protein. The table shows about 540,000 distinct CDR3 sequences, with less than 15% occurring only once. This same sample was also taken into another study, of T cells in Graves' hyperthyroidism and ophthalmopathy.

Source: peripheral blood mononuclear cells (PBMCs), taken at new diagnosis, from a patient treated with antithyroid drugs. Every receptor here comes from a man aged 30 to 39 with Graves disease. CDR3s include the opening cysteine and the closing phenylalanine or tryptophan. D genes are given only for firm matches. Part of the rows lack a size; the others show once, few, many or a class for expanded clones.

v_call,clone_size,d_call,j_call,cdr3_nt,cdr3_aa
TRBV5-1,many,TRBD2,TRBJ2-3,TGCGCCAGCAGCTTGGTGCTAGCGGGAGTAGATACGCAGTATTTT,CASSLVLAGVDTQYF
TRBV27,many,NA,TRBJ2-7,TGTGCCAGTTGGTTTGGAGGGTTAGAGCAGTACTTC,CASWFGGLEQYF
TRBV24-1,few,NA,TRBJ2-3,TGTGCCACCGGCGGGTATACAGATACGCAGTATTTT,CATGGYTDTQYF
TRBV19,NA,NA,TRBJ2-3,TGTGCCAGTAGAGAGGGAAGCACTAGCACAGATACGCAGTATTTT,CASREGSTSTDTQYF
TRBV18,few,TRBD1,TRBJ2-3,TGTGCCAGCTCACCGGGACAGGGAAGAAGCACAGATACGCAGTATTTT,CASSPGQGRSTDTQYF
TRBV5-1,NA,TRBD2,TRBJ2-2,TGCGCCAGCAGCTTGGGGACTAGCGGTGGTATCGGGGAGCTGTTTTTT,CASSLGTSGGIGELFF
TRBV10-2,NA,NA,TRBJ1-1,TGCGCCAGCGGGGGGGTATGGGGAGCTTTCTTT,CASGGVWGAFF
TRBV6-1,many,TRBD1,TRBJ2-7,TGTGCCAGCAGCCCCGCCGGGACAGGGCCCTACGAGCAGTACTTC,CASSPAGTGPYEQYF
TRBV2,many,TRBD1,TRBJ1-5,TGTGCCAGCAAGGGGCAGGGGGTGAATCAGCCCCAGCATTTT,CASKGQGVNQPQHF
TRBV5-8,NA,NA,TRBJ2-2,TGTGCCAGCAGCCCATTGGAGCCCGGGGAGCTGTTTTTT,CASSPLEPGELFF
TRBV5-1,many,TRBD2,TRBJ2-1,TGCGCCAGCAGCTCCTTAGCGGGGAACTACAATGAGCAGTTCTTC,CASSSLAGNYNEQFF
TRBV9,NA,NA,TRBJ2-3,TGTGCCAGCAGCGTCACGGCGGGGAGGTATGCAGATACGCAGTATTTT,CASSVTAGRYADTQYF
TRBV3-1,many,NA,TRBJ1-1,TGTGCCAGCAGCCAAGGAGGGGGAGCAGCGACTGAAGCTTTCTTT,CASSQGGGAATEAFF
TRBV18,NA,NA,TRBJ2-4,TGTGCCAGCTCACCCCGAAGCGGCAAAAACATTCAGTACTTC,CASSPRSGKNIQYF
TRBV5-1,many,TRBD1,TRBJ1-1,TGCGCCAGCAGCTTGGGGGACAGGGGGCGCGGGAACACTGAAGCTTTCTTT,CASSLGDRGRGNTEAFF